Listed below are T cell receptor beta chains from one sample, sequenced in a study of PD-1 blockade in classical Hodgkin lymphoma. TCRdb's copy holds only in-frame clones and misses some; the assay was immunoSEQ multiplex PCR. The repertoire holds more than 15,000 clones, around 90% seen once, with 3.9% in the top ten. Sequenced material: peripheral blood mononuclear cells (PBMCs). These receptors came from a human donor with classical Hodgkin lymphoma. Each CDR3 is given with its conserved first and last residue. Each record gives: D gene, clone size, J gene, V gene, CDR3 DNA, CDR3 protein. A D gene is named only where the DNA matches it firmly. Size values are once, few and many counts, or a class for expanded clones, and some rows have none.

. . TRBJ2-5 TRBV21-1 TGTGCCAGCAACCCGGGACTAGAGGTTGAGACCCAGTACTTC CASNPGLEVETQYF
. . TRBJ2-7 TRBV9 TGTGCCAGCAGCCGCCTCCAGCGGGACGAGCAGTACTTC CASSRLQRDEQYF
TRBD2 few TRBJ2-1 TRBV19 TGTGCCAGTAGTAATAGCGGGAGGGGAAGAGATGAGCAGTTCTTC CASSNSGRGRDEQFF
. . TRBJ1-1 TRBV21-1 TGTGCCAGCAGCAAATTAGCAGGGTGGGAATTGAACACTGAAGCTTTCTTT CASSKLAGWELNTEAFF
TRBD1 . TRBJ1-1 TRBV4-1 TGCGCCAGCAGCCAAGGCTTACAGGGGGGAGCTTTCTTT CASSQGLQGGAFF
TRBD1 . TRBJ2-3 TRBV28 TGTGCCAGCAGTCCGCCGGGACAGGGGCCTCTCCTTAAAGGGCCGGAGGGCACAGATACGCAGTATTTT CASSPPGQGPLLKGPEGTDTQYF
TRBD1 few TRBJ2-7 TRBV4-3 TGCGCCAGCAGCCAAGAAACAGGGGCTCATGAGCAGTACTTC CASSQETGAHEQYF
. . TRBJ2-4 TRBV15 TGTGCCACCAGCAGCCCTACGGGCCAGGGTAGGCTAGCCAAAAACATTCAGTACTTC CATSSPTGQGRLAKNIQYF
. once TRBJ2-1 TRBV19 TGTGCCAGTAGTATGAAAGGGTTTAATGAGCAGTTCTTC CASSMKGFNEQFF
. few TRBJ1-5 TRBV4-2 TGTGCCAGCAGCCAAGGTGACAGGTTCAATCAGCCCCAGCATTTT CASSQGDRFNQPQHF
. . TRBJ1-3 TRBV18 TGTGCCAGCTCTCTGGGGGTCGGCTCTGGAAACACCATATATTTT CASSLGVGSGNTIYF
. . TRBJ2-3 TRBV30 TGTGCCTGGGGAGGACTTTTCACAGATACGCAGTATTTT CAWGGLFTDTQYF
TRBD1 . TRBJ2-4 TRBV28 TGTGCCAGCAGAGCGACAGGGGAAAACATTCAGTACTTC CASRATGENIQYF
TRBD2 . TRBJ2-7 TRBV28 TGTGCCAGCAGTATGGCCGGGGGGTCCTACGAGCAGTACTTC CASSMAGGSYEQYF
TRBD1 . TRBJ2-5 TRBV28 TGTGCCAGCAGCGCGGGACAGGGGGCGGCTCAAGAGACCCAGTACTTC CASSAGQGAAQETQYF
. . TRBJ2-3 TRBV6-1 TGTGCCAGCAAAGAGGGGTTGAGCACAGATACGCAGTATTTT CASKEGLSTDTQYF
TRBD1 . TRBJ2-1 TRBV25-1 TGTGCCAGCAGTCCACCGGGACAGGGGCCCCATGAGCAGTTCTTC CASSPPGQGPHEQFF
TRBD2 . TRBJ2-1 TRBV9 TGTGCCAGCAGCGTAGGAGGGACTAGCGGGAAGTATGAGCAGTTCTTC CASSVGGTSGKYEQFF
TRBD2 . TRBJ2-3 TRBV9 TGTGCCAGCAGCGTAGACAGCGGGACGCCCACAGATACGCAGTATTTT CASSVDSGTPTDTQYF
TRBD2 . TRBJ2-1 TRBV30 TGTGCCTGGATGGCTAGCGGGAGATCTGGCCATGAGCAGTTCTTC CAWMASGRSGHEQFF
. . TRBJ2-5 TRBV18 TGTGCCAGCTCACCAATGGGACACTCCCAAGAGACCCAGTACTTC CASSPMGHSQETQYF
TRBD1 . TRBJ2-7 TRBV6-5 TGTGCCAGCAGCCAGACAGGGGCATCCGAGCAGTACTTC CASSQTGASEQYF
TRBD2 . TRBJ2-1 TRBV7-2 TGTGCCAGCAGCTTAAGAAGGCGGGAGGGCCAGGCTGAGCAGTTCTTC CASSLRRREGQAEQFF
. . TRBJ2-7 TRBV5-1 TGCGCCAGCAGCTTGACAGGGCGAAGGGACTACGAGCAGTACTTC CASSLTGRRDYEQYF
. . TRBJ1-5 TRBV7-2 TGTGCCAGCAGCTCTTACTATAGCAATCAGCCCCAGCATTTT CASSSYYSNQPQHF
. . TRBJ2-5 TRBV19 TGTGCCAGTAGTATAGTGGAGGAGACCCAGTACTTC CASSIVEETQYF
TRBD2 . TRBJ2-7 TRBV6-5 TGTGTCTCAGGGCCTGGCGGGAGTTCCTACGAGCAGTACTTC CVSGPGGSSYEQYF
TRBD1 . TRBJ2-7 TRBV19 TGTGCCAGTAGTACCGGGACAGGGGGCCGAAGCTACGAGCAGTACTTC CASSTGTGGRSYEQYF
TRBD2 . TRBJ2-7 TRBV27 TGTGCCAGCAGTTTGCTAGCGGGAGGCACCTACGAGCAGTACTTC CASSLLAGGTYEQYF
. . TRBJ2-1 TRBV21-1 TGTGCCAGCAGCAAAGTGTGGGACTCGTGGGATGAGCAGTTCTTC CASSKVWDSWDEQFF
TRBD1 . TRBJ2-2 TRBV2 TGTGCCAGCCGCCGGGACAGGAACACCGGGGAGCTGTTTTTT CASRRDRNTGELFF
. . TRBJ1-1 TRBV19 TGTGCCAGTAGTATATTCGGGGAAGGAATGGCTTTCTTT CASSIFGEGMAFF
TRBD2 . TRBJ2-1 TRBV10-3 TGTGCCACGCGAGCGGGGAACTCCTACAATGAGCAGTTCTTC CATRAGNSYNEQFF
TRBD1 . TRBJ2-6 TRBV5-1 TGCGCCAGCGGCCAGACAGGGTCCTCTGGGGCCAACGTCCTGACTTTC CASGQTGSSGANVLTF
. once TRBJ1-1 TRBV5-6 TGTGCCAGCAGAAGGACGGGGAACACTGAAGCTTTCTTT CASRRTGNTEAFF
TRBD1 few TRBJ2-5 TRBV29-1 TGCAGCGCTAGGACAGGGCAGGAGACCCAGTACTTC CSARTGQETQYF
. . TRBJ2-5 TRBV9 TGTGCCAGCAGCGTAGCTGGCCAAGAGACCCAGTACTTC CASSVAGQETQYF
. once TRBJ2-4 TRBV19 TGTGCCAGTAGTAGGCTAGAGGGGCTAGCGAACATTCAGTACTTC CASSRLEGLANIQYF
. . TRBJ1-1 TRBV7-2 TGTGCCAGCAGCTCAGTGGGGAACACTGAAGCTTTCTTT CASSSVGNTEAFF
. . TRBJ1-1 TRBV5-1 TGCGCCAGCAGCTTGGTTACCTCAACAGGGTGGAACACTGAAGCTTTCTTT CASSLVTSTGWNTEAFF
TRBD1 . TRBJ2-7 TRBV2 TGTGCCAGCAGTGAAGGGACAGGGGATTTGGGCTACGAGCAGTACTTC CASSEGTGDLGYEQYF
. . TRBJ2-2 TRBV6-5 TGTGCCAGCAGTCTGGGCGGGAAACGACCCGGGGAGCTGTTTTTT CASSLGGKRPGELFF